A selection of T cell receptor beta chains follows, all from one sample in a study of T-cell reconstitution after alpha-beta-depleted transplantation in children. TCRdb recomputed calls from the PCR reads with MiXCR, one row per CDR3 protein. The sample carries hundreds of thousands of distinct CDR3 sequences, roughly 13% recorded once. Sequences were derived from PBMCs, mostly from graft donor cells, sampled 360 days after TCRalphabeta/CD19-depleted stem cell transplant. All receptors come from a male patient under 18 who had a stem cell transplant for acute myeloid leukemia, so the T cells may come from the graft donor. CDR3s include the opening cysteine and the closing phenylalanine or tryptophan. The order of the fields is CDR3 protein, D gene, J gene, V gene. The D gene is left open where the match is weak.

CASSYRTSGRNYEQYF	TRBD2	TRBJ2-7	TRBV6-5
CASTVGGTDTQYF	.	TRBJ2-3	TRBV28
CSARDRPLAKNIQYF	.	TRBJ2-4	TRBV20-1
CASHPGLIYNEQFF	.	TRBJ2-1	TRBV7-2
CASSLRDSAYNEQFF	TRBD1	TRBJ2-1	TRBV27
CASSLAVLSARSYNEQFF	.	TRBJ2-1	TRBV7-2
CASSYRASGPSSRYNEQFF	TRBD2	TRBJ2-1	TRBV6-2/TRBV6-3
CSASPTGTLGNTIYF	.	TRBJ1-3	TRBV20-1
CASSPAARGFFTDTQYF	.	TRBJ2-3	TRBV18
CASKPGTLSYEQYF	.	TRBJ2-7	TRBV12-3/TRBV12-4
CSANHPTSGRTDTQYF	TRBD2	TRBJ2-3	TRBV20-1
CASIHLDRDRDQPQHF	TRBD1	TRBJ1-5	TRBV5-5
CSVGQGHYNEQFF	TRBD1	TRBJ2-1	TRBV29-1
CSAVPGGGTYNEQFF	TRBD2	TRBJ2-1	TRBV20-1
CSPTGQESFEQYF	TRBD1	TRBJ2-7	TRBV20-1
CSALLAGSSYEQYF	TRBD2	TRBJ2-7	TRBV20-1
CATQNLVAPETQYF	.	TRBJ2-5	TRBV27
CASSQEGGRAGTDTQYF	TRBD2	TRBJ2-3	TRBV4-2
CASSQDPGYTDTQYF	.	TRBJ2-3	TRBV4-3
CASSTTPGGENTGELFF	.	TRBJ2-2	TRBV12-3/TRBV12-4
CASSYISGRTSSYNEQFF	.	TRBJ2-1	TRBV6-5
CASSPDEGQRNYGYTF	.	TRBJ1-2	TRBV21-1
CASVSETNEQYF	.	TRBJ2-7	TRBV28